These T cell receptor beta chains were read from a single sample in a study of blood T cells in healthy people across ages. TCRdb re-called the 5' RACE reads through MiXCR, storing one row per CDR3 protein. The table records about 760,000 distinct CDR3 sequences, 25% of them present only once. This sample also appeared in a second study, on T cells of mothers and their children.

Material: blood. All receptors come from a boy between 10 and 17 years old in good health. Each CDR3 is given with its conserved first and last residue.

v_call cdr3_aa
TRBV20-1 CSARDRSSSRNEQFF
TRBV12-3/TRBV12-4 CASSSGTDLEKLFF
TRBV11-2 CASSLGGTAGNTIYF
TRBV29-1 CSTRGPNYGYTF
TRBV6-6 CAGSYSIQRGTYEQYF
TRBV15 CATSRGFIEKLFF
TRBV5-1 CASSSLTSAYSYEQYF
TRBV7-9 CASSPSVGKGTQYF
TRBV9 CASSVGAGRTGELFF
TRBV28 CASSSRPFDEQYF
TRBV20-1 CSAYDTYGYTF
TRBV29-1 CSVAGGSGSYEQYF
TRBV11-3 CASSSLSGGGEGDTQYF
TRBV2 CASSVSTGGLNEQFF
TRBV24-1 CATSGAGTDTQHF
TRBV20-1 CSARVSSGGPFPYEQYF
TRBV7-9 CASSLVGQGFTYEQYF
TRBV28 CASSLGGSVYEQYF
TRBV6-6 CASTQTGKGGANVLTF
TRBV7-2 CASSLVAGSAEAFF
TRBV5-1 CASSRDRGLREQFF
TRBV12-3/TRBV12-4 CASRAPYNSPLHF
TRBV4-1 CASSQGFVAGGHNEQFF
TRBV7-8 CASSLESPGIGYGYTF
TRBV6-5 CASGYNREETQYF
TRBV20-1 CSAERGEQTQYF
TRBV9 CASGKGTATEKLFF
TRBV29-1 CSVAGALRPETQYF
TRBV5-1 CASSLELAGPSYEQYF
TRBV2 CASRAAGEPQETQYF
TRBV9 CASSLDGRPAGNEQFF
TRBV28 CASSPNRGLGEKLFF